The 29 T cell receptor beta chains below come from one sample, sequenced in a study of molecular identifiers for immune sequencing clone quantification. TCRdb analysed the PCR reads with MiXCR anew, one entry per CDR3 protein. The sample carries about 640,000 distinct CDR3 sequences, approximately 20% recorded once. Sequencing was carried out using naive CD8+ T cells from blood, with Jurkat cell RNA spiked in. Subset here: FACS-sorted CD8+CD4-CCR7+CD45RA+ naive T cells. The source is a human donor in good health. Some libraries in this study had Jurkat cell RNA spiked in.

Turning to this clonotype: A read error may account for a junction end that differs from germline. The J gene is TRBJ2-3, the V gene TRBV5-1; 7 nucleotides agree with TRBD1. In germline, CDR1 is SGHRS, CDR2 YFSETQ. The CDR3 is 15 residues long. CDR3 amino acids: CASSFRGQSTDTQCF. CDR3 DNA sequence: TGCGCCAGCAGCTTTCGGGGACAGAGCACAGATACGCAGTGTTTT.

This chain joins TRBV7-2 and TRBJ1-2; D might be TRBD1 (6 bases). The CDR3 has 17 amino acids. Trimming took 5 bases from V and 4 from J, leaving 23 bases between them. Germline loops: CDR1 SGHTA, CDR2 FQGNSA. The CDR3 nucleotides are TGTGCCAGCAGCCCCGGACAGAGCCCTTACTTTGGCTATGGCTACACCTTC. Amino acid sequence: CASSPGQSPYFGYGYTF.

This clonotype has at least ten counts. The chain recombines TRBV7-3 with TRBJ2-1; TRBD1 is a possible D gene (6 bases). V lost 5 bases and J 7 bases, leaving 15 bases between the germline ends. From germline, CDR1 is SGHTA and CDR2 FQGTGA. The CDR3 loop spans 14 amino acids. The CDR3 region has the DNA TGTGCCAGCAGCCTCACAGGGATAGAGAATGAGCAGTTCTTC. Amino acid sequence: CASSLTGIENEQFF.

The table lists this clonotype with a few counts. The rearrangement joins TRBV20-1 to TRBJ1-4; 7 nucleotides agree with TRBD1. Per the germline V gene, CDR1 is DFQATT and CDR2 is SNEGSKA (reference sequence). Trimming took 0 bases from V and 4 from J; bases not matched to a gene: 8. This CDR3 is 16 amino acids long. In DNA form, the CDR3 reads TGCAGTGCTAGAGATCGACAGGGCGCCATTAATGAAAAACTGTTTTTT. Its translation: CSARDRQGAINEKLFF.

In this sample, this clonotype turned up many times. This chain links TRBV4-1 with TRBJ2-3; perhaps TRBD2 as D (5 bases). The germline V gene has CDR1 MGHRA and CDR2 YSYEKL. The CDR3 has 17 residues. Trimming took off 3 bases at V and 2 bases at J, with 18 bases between the two ends. The CDR3: CASSHQTPPGNTDTQYF. CDR3 in DNA: TGCGCCAGCAGCCATCAGACCCCGCCGGGAAACACAGATACGCAGTATTTT.

Ten or more counts support this clonotype. The chain joins TRBV28 to TRBJ1-5, with D possibly being TRBD1 (5 bases). Germline values: CDR1 MDHEN, CDR2 SYDVKM. Trimming left V 5 bases short and J 3 bases short, with 17 bases between. This CDR3 comprises 16 residues. CDR3 nucleotide sequence: TGTGCCAGCAGTCCCGACCCTCCGGGGGTCAATCAGCCCCAGCATTTT. Protein sequence: CASSPDPPGVNQPQHF.

The sample holds many counts of this clonotype. This chain links TRBV7-9 with TRBJ2-7; maybe TRBD1 (6 bases). The CDR3 consists of 14 residues. Germline V CDR1 and CDR2: SEHNR, FQNEAQ (reference sequence). The V end was cut by 1 base, the J end by 5 bases, with 12 bases between. The CDR3 DNA reads TGTGCCAGCAGCTTAGGTTCAGGGGTCGACGAGCAGTACTTC. Its protein is CASSLGSGVDEQYF.

At least ten counts were recorded for this clonotype. This chain links TRBV19 with TRBJ2-3; no clear D gene. The ends were cut back, 1 base at V and 1 base at J, with 9 bases in the middle. Germline-derived CDR1 and CDR2 are LNHDA and SQIVND (reference sequence). The CDR3 length is 15 residues. In nucleotides, the CDR3 is TGTGCCAGTAGTATAGTGCATACGCGCACAGATACGCAGTATTTT. Protein sequence: CASSIVHTRTDTQYF.

This clonotype was seen repeatedly, ten times or more. The chain recombines TRBV20-1 with TRBJ2-7; 8 bases agree with TRBD2. There are 14 residues in the CDR3. Looked up from germline, CDR1 is DFQATT and CDR2 is SNEGSKA (reference sequence). Trimming removed 3 bases from V and 6 bases from J; junction bases left unmatched: 10. CDR3 in DNA: TGCAGTGCTAGTGCCCAGACTAGCGAAATCGAGCAGTACTTC. Translating gives CSASAQTSEIEQYF.

As to this clonotype: A much larger clone lies a single base off, so this may be a read error. The chain carries TRBV20-1 and TRBJ1-1; D is possibly TRBD1 (5 bases). CDR3 length: 13 residues. Germline V gene sequence: CDR1 DFQATT, CDR2 SNEGSKA (reference sequence). The V end lost 0 bases, the J end lost 5 bases, and 10 bases lay between the germline ends. CDR3 protein: CSAREEGATEAFF. For the CDR3, the DNA is TGCAGTGCTAGAGAGGAAGGGGCTACTGAAGCTTTCTTT.

The V and J genes are TRBV6-6 and TRBJ1-1, with D tentatively TRBD1 (6 bases). The CDR3 consists of 13 residues. Deletions cut 11 bases from V and 3 bases from J, with 16 bases between. Germline V CDR1 and CDR2: MNHNY, SVGAGI (reference sequence). The CDR3 nucleotides are TGTGCCGGCGGGGAGGGGGGATACACTGAAGCTTTCTTT. Translated: CAGGEGGYTEAFF.

Notes on this clonotype: This may stem from a read error, because a much larger clone lies one nucleotide away. V usage is TRBV28 and J usage is TRBJ2-1; 10 nucleotides align to TRBD2. The CDR3 contains 14 residues. J gave up 9 bases and V 9 bases, and 11 bases lay outside the gene matches. Germline lookup yields CDR1 MDHEN and CDR2 SYDVKM. DNA of the CDR3: TGTGCCAGTGGCCCGGGACTAGCGTTAGTTGAGCAGTTCTTC. This sequence encodes CASGPGLALVEQFF.

A single count supports this clonotype. This clone may be a read error of a much larger clone one base away. This chain links TRBV7-7 with TRBJ2-1; 9 bases match TRBD1. Germline CDR1 reads SSHAT; CDR2 reads FNYEAQ (reference sequence). The CDR3 totals 14 residues. The CDR3 DNA is TGTGCTAGCAGCAGGGGACAGGGAAGGGATGAGCAGTCCTTC. Its protein product is CASSRGQGRDEQSF.

About this clonotype: The CDR3 does not close with the conserved phenylalanine or tryptophan, likely indicating a read error. The chain links TRBV30 to TRBJ2-3; 7 bases are a match to TRBD1. The CDR3 loop spans 15 amino acids. Germline V lookup: CDR1 GTSNPN, CDR2 SVGIG (reference sequence). The CDR3 DNA is TGCGCCTGGAGTGTTTTGACAGGGAACACAGATACGCAGTATTCT. It yields the protein CAWSVLTGNTDTQYS.

To note about this clonotype: A read error may be the cause here, since a much bigger clone is one base away. The chain couples TRBV25-1 to TRBJ1-5; the D is unclear. The CDR3 is 14 amino acids. Germline lookup yields CDR1 MGHDK and CDR2 SYGVNS. Written as DNA, the CDR3 is TGTGCCGGCAGTGAGACCATGGCAGTCCAGCCCCAGCATTTT. Protein sequence: CAGSETMAVQPQHF. The variable domain in full, completed from reference TRBV25-1 and TRBJ1-5, reads EADIYQTPRYLVIGTGKKITLECSQTMGHDKMYWYQQDPGMELHLIHYSYGVNSTEKGDLSSESTVSRIRTEHFPLTLESARPSHTSQYLCAGSETMAVQPQHFGDGTRLSIL.

The rearrangement links TRBV19 to TRBJ1-1; tentatively, D is TRBD1 (6 bases). V was cut by 3 bases and J by 1 base, with 12 bases left in between. Germline CDR1 is LNHDA and CDR2 is SQIVND (reference sequence). CDR3 size: 15 residues. In DNA, the CDR3 is TGTGCCAGTAGTATGGAGGGGGGTTCGAACACTGAAGCTTTCTTT. Amino acid sequence: CASSMEGGSNTEAFF.

The sample holds many counts of this clonotype. V usage is TRBV7-9 and J usage is TRBJ1-2; D is undetermined. Germline V gene sequence: CDR1 SEHNR, CDR2 FQNEAQ (reference sequence). CDR3 length equals 13 residues. V was pared by 3 bases and J by 4 bases, with 9 bases between. The CDR3 protein is CASSFLGPYGYTF. The CDR3 DNA reads TGTGCCAGCAGCTTTCTGGGTCCCTATGGCTACACCTTC.

This clonotype came up many times. The rearrangement uses TRBV27 and TRBJ1-5; D call uncertain. This CDR3 has 15 amino acids. Germline V lookup: CDR1 MNHEY, CDR2 SMNVEV (reference sequence). V gave up 4 bases and J gave up 2 bases, with 12 bases separating them. For the CDR3, the DNA is TGTGCCAGCAGTTCCGGGAGGGAGGGCAATCAGCCCCAGCATTTT. This encodes CASSSGREGNQPQHF.

This clonotype was recorded many times. This chain joins TRBV20-1 and TRBJ2-3; 13 bases are shared with TRBD2. The CDR3 covers 16 residues. The ends lost 4 bases at V and 6 bases at J; junction bases unmatched: 10. In germline, CDR1 is DFQATT, CDR2 SNEGSKA (reference sequence). Here the CDR3 reads CSAKGLAGVIFDTQYF. CDR3 DNA: TGCAGTGCTAAAGGACTAGCGGGAGTGATTTTCGATACGCAGTATTTT.

This clonotype was observed many times. The chain has TRBV2 and TRBJ1-5, with unresolved D. Trimming removed 6 bases at V and 0 bases at J, with 12 bases between. Germline CDR1 is SNHLY and CDR2 is FYNNEI. This CDR3 comprises 15 residues. CDR3 DNA sequence: TGTGCCAGCAGGACCAGTTCGGCTAGCAATCAGCCCCAGCATTTT. Its protein is CASRTSSASNQPQHF.

V and J are TRBV2 and TRBJ2-5; TRBD2 agrees at 7 bases. This CDR3 contains 15 residues. From germline, CDR1 is SNHLY and CDR2 FYNNEI. Germline trimming cut 4 bases from V and 4 bases from J; bases unmatched to any gene: 9. The DNA for the CDR3 is TGTGCCAGCAGTGGTGGACTAGGCGGCAGAGAGACCCAGTACTTC. It specifies CASSGGLGGRETQYF.

V is TRBV4-3 and J is TRBJ2-1, with 9 bases fitting TRBD2. J gave up 8 bases and V 6 bases, and 8 bases lay outside the gene matches. CDR3 size: 14 residues. Germline V gives CDR1 LGHNA, CDR2 YSLEER. The CDR3 DNA reads as TGCGCCAGCAGTGGCGGGAGGGCCAGTTATGAGCAGTTCTTC. Translating it yields CASSGGRASYEQFF.

This clonotype was seen at least ten times. The chain uses TRBV5-6 and TRBJ2-7; tentatively, D is TRBD2 (6 bases). There are 14 residues in the CDR3. The V and J ends lost 0 bases and 4 bases respectively, with 11 bases between them. Germline V CDR1 and CDR2: SGHDT, YYEEEE. CDR3 sequence: CASSLGDLEYEQYF. CDR3 in DNA: TGTGCCAGCAGCTTGGGGGACTTGGAATACGAGCAGTACTTC.

This clonotype came up many times. J is TRBJ2-5 and V is TRBV7-9, with no clear D. V was trimmed by 1 base and J by 2 bases, leaving 8 bases between them. There are 14 residues in the CDR3. Germline V lookup: CDR1 SEHNR, CDR2 FQNEAQ (reference sequence). The DNA of the CDR3 is TGTGCCAGCAGCTTAGACGTCAGTCAAGAGACCCAGTACTTC. Translating gives CASSLDVSQETQYF.

This clonotype is a singleton in its sample. The conserved phenylalanine or tryptophan is not found at the CDR3 terminus, so this likely reflects a read error. This chain connects TRBV5-6 to TRBJ1-1; D remains unclear. From germline, CDR1 is SGHDT and CDR2 YYEEEE. Between the trimmed V and J ends, which lost 0 bases and 2 bases, there was a span of 5 bases. This CDR3 has 13 residues. The CDR3 DNA sequence: TGTGCCAGCAGCTTGGGCCCTAACACTGAAGCTTTCTCT. Its translation: CASSLGPNTEAFS.

This clonotype has at least ten counts. V gene TRBV6-1 combines with J gene TRBJ2-3; D may be TRBD1 (6 bases). CDR3 length: 16 residues. With 5 bases removed from V and 1 base from J, the gap between germline ends came to 16 bases. Germline lookup yields CDR1 MNHNS and CDR2 SASEGT. CDR3 residues: CASSNNRVRGTDTQYF. CDR3 nucleotide sequence: TGTGCCAGCAGTAACAACAGGGTCCGGGGCACAGATACGCAGTATTTT.

About this clonotype itself: As the CDR3 is not closed by the conserved phenylalanine or tryptophan, this likely results from a read error. The rearrangement links TRBV6-5 to TRBJ1-5; D is unclear. V was shortened by 2 bases and J by 1 base, with 12 bases between the two germline ends. The germline CDR1 and CDR2 sequences are MNHEY and SVGAGI. The CDR3 consists of 16 residues. CDR3 loop: CASSYPRSYSNQPQHS. The CDR3 DNA reads as TGTGCCAGCAGTTACCCCAGAAGCTACAGCAATCAGCCCCAGCATTCT.

This clonotype was counted at least ten times. Written as DNA, the CDR3 is TGTGCCAGCAGCTTAGCGGAGGGCTCGGCCAAAAACATTCAGTACTTC. Translation: CASSLAEGSAKNIQYF. This chain connects TRBV7-9 to TRBJ2-4, with a tentative D call TRBD2 (6 bases). Germline V gene sequence: CDR1 SEHNR, CDR2 FQNEAQ (reference sequence). V lost 0 bases and J 1 base, leaving 10 bases between the germline ends. The CDR3 totals 16 residues.

With regard to this clonotype: Being one base from a much bigger clone, this may be a read error. This chain links TRBV7-9 with TRBJ2-2; possibly TRBD2 for D (5 bases). The germline gives CDR1 SEHNR, CDR2 FQNEAQ (reference sequence). The CDR3 is 14 residues long. The CDR3 DNA is TGTGCCAGCAGCCTACTACAGAACACCGGGGAGCTGTCTTTT. Protein product: CASSLLQNTGELSF. The variable domain in full, with the rest retrieved from reference TRBV7-9 and TRBJ2-2, is DTGVSQNPRHKITKRGQNVTFRCDPISEHNRLYWYRQTLGQGPEFLTYFQNEAQLEKSRLLSDRFSAERPKGSFSTLEIQRTEQGDSAMYLCASSLLQNTGELSFGEGSRLTVL.